The source of this T cell receptor (beta chain) is a study of spatial heterogeneity in lung cancer. About the research overall: A consistent excess of beta-chain over alpha-chain sequences was detected. The mean occurrence of each unique TCR and UMI combination in raw reads exceeded 8.5.

Specified time point: sample taken at primary tumor resection. Without sorting, whole RNA was sequenced from tumor, nontumor lung or frozen PBMC. Patients with untreated early-stage non-small cell lung cancer, numbering 72, were the donors. The CDR3 sequence is 14 residues long. Germline-derived CDR1 and CDR2 are SEHNR and FQNEAQ (reference sequence). V lost 7 bases, J lost 2 bases, and 6 bases stayed unmatched. TCRdb reprocessed the 5' RACE reads with MiXCR, giving one entry per CDR3 protein. The sample contains 89,000 or so distinct CDR3 sequences, roughly a fifth of which appear only once. The TCR comes from a male donor with early-stage non-small cell lung cancer. The chain recombines TRBV7-9 with TRBJ2-7; 9 nucleotides align to TRBD1. Specimen: PBMCs, collected at surgery. This CDR3 reads CASTETGGPYEQYF. CDR3 nucleotides: TGTGCCAGCACCGAGACAGGGGGTCCCTACGAGCAGTACTTC.